This entry describes one T cell receptor (beta chain). Trimming cost V 3 bases and J 5 bases; bases outside gene matches: 6. This CDR3 comprises 14 residues. The germline gives CDR1 LGHNA, CDR2 YSLEER. The record originates from a study of blood T cell repertoires in COVID-19. Study at large: Samples taken during acute and convalescent COVID-19 were collected in the United States, Italy and Spain. Sample material is recorded as cDNA or gDNA derived from T cells, B-cell-depleted T cells, or PBMCs.

Original handling: Amplification from reference gene primers served as the basis for estimated nucleated cell counts. Only in-frame clones appear in the TCRdb table, and some are missing; sequencing was by immunoSEQ multiplex PCR. Clone size and V and J calls were adopted from that table, with D and trimming inferred from the DNA. The sample carries 100,000 or so clones, roughly 80% recorded once. This rearrangement joins TRBV4-3 to TRBJ2-5; 7 positions agree with TRBD2. Sequences were obtained from peripheral blood. The clonotype was recovered from a woman in her 70s with acute or convalescent COVID-19. CDR3 loop: CASSQGGRGETQYF. DNA of the CDR3: TGCGCCAGCAGCCAGGGGGGGAGGGGCGAGACCCAGTACTTC.